These T cell receptor beta chains were read from a single sample in a study of shared clonotypes between healthy human individuals. This table comes from immunoSEQ multiplex PCR, and its TCRdb copy is limited to in-frame clones, with some not included. The sample records about 1,500,000 clones, around 97% being singletons. The sequenced material came from naive CD4+ T cells sorted from blood. The receptors here all came from a man aged 25 to 40 in good health. Each CDR3 is given with its conserved first and last residue. The D gene is left open where the match is weak. For some rows the clone size is stated as once, few or many, or as a class when expanded; others skip it.

J gene: TRBJ2-2
V gene: TRBV27
clone size: NA
D gene: NA
CDR3 DNA: TGTGCCAGCAGCCCCCTTTTAGGGGAGCTGTTTTTT
CDR3 protein: CASSPLLGELFF

J gene: TRBJ1-2
V gene: TRBV28
clone size: NA
D gene: NA
CDR3 DNA: TGTGCCAGCAGTTGGGTCCACCAGGTCTATGGCTACACCTTC
CDR3 protein: CASSWVHQVYGYTF

J gene: TRBJ1-2
V gene: TRBV6-1
clone size: NA
D gene: NA
CDR3 DNA: TGTGCCAGCAGTGAAGGTCGGCAGGATGACGGCTACACCTTC
CDR3 protein: CASSEGRQDDGYTF

J gene: TRBJ2-1
V gene: TRBV9
clone size: NA
D gene: NA
CDR3 DNA: TGTGCCAGCAGCGGCGCAGCTCGCCCCCACAATGAGCAGTTCTTC
CDR3 protein: CASSGAARPHNEQFF

J gene: TRBJ2-1
V gene: TRBV19
clone size: NA
D gene: TRBD2
CDR3 DNA: TGTGCCACCACCCGACTAGCGGGAGGGGTGCGATACTACAATGAGCAGTTCTTC
CDR3 protein: CATTRLAGGVRYYNEQFF

J gene: TRBJ2-7
V gene: TRBV6-1
clone size: NA
D gene: TRBD1
CDR3 DNA: TGTGCCAGCAGTGAGGGACAGGGGGCTATCTACGAGCAGTACTTC
CDR3 protein: CASSEGQGAIYEQYF

J gene: TRBJ2-7
V gene: TRBV15
clone size: NA
D gene: NA
CDR3 DNA: TGTGCCACCAGCTCAACTCGGGCCTACGAGCAGTACTTC
CDR3 protein: CATSSTRAYEQYF

J gene: TRBJ1-1
V gene: TRBV29-1
clone size: once
D gene: NA
CDR3 DNA: TGCAGCGTCGCAACCCCCGGGGACACTGAAGCTTTCTTT
CDR3 protein: CSVATPGDTEAFF

J gene: TRBJ2-1
V gene: TRBV5-5
clone size: NA
D gene: NA
CDR3 DNA: TGTGCCAGCAGCGGAAAAACTAACTACAATGAGCAGTTCTTC
CDR3 protein: CASSGKTNYNEQFF

J gene: TRBJ2-1
V gene: TRBV10-3
clone size: NA
D gene: TRBD2
CDR3 DNA: TGTGCCATCAGTGACATGAGGGCGGGGGAAATCCTCTACAATGAGCAGTTCTTC
CDR3 protein: CAISDMRAGEILYNEQFF

J gene: TRBJ1-5
V gene: TRBV4-1
clone size: NA
D gene: NA
CDR3 DNA: TGCGCCAGCAGCCAAACTAATCAGCCCCAGCATTTT
CDR3 protein: CASSQTNQPQHF

J gene: TRBJ2-5
V gene: TRBV15
clone size: NA
D gene: TRBD1
CDR3 DNA: TGTGCCACCAGCGGACAGGGACAAGAGACCCAGTACTTC
CDR3 protein: CATSGQGQETQYF

J gene: TRBJ2-7
V gene: TRBV5-1
clone size: NA
D gene: TRBD2
CDR3 DNA: TGCGCCAGCAGCTTTCGGACTAGCGGGCCCTACGAGCAGTACTTC
CDR3 protein: CASSFRTSGPYEQYF

J gene: TRBJ2-1
V gene: TRBV27
clone size: NA
D gene: TRBD2
CDR3 DNA: TGTGCCAGCAGTTTACCAGGACTAGAGGGGCACAATGAGCAGTTCTTC
CDR3 protein: CASSLPGLEGHNEQFF

J gene: TRBJ2-7
V gene: TRBV6-5
clone size: once
D gene: NA
CDR3 DNA: TGTGCCAGCCGTCCCGGGACGGCAAACTACGAGCAGTACTTC
CDR3 protein: CASRPGTANYEQYF

J gene: TRBJ2-2
V gene: TRBV9
clone size: NA
D gene: NA
CDR3 DNA: TGTGCCAGCAGCGAACAAAGGGGGGGCTGGAACACCGGGGAGCTGTTTTTT
CDR3 protein: CASSEQRGGWNTGELFF

J gene: TRBJ2-7
V gene: TRBV7-2
clone size: NA
D gene: TRBD2
CDR3 DNA: TGTGCCAGCAGCCTCGTGGCGGGAGGGACCTACGAGCAGTACTTC
CDR3 protein: CASSLVAGGTYEQYF

J gene: TRBJ1-2
V gene: TRBV6-5
clone size: NA
D gene: NA
CDR3 DNA: TGTGCCAGCAGTTACTTCGCCCGTCTCCAGCGAGGCTACACCTTC
CDR3 protein: CASSYFARLQRGYTF

J gene: TRBJ2-3
V gene: TRBV5-1
clone size: NA
D gene: NA
CDR3 DNA: TGCGCCAGCAGCGTGGAGAGGACAGATACGCAGTATTTT
CDR3 protein: CASSVERTDTQYF

J gene: TRBJ2-7
V gene: TRBV10-3
clone size: NA
D gene: TRBD1
CDR3 DNA: TGTGCCATCAGTGAGTCGATACTTTCTGGGACAGGGCCATACGAGCAGTACTTC
CDR3 protein: CAISESILSGTGPYEQYF

J gene: TRBJ2-7
V gene: TRBV11-1
clone size: NA
D gene: NA
CDR3 DNA: TGTGCCAGCAGCTTAGGGGGTTACCCCTACGAGCAGTACTTC
CDR3 protein: CASSLGGYPYEQYF

J gene: TRBJ1-2
V gene: TRBV5-4
clone size: NA
D gene: TRBD1
CDR3 DNA: TGTGCCAGCAGCTTCCGACAGGGGAACTATGGCTACACCTTC
CDR3 protein: CASSFRQGNYGYTF

J gene: TRBJ2-7
V gene: TRBV28
clone size: NA
D gene: NA
CDR3 DNA: TGTGCCAGCAGTTGGCCCCGTAGCTCCTACGAGCAGTACTTC
CDR3 protein: CASSWPRSSYEQYF

J gene: TRBJ2-3
V gene: TRBV7-2
clone size: once
D gene: TRBD2
CDR3 DNA: TGTGCCAGCAGCTTAGCGCGGTCTAGCGGGAGGGCCCTCGGAGATACGCAGTATTTT
CDR3 protein: CASSLARSSGRALGDTQYF

J gene: TRBJ1-2
V gene: TRBV29-1
clone size: NA
D gene: NA
CDR3 DNA: TGCAGCGTGAGAGACGGCACATATGGCTACACCTTC
CDR3 protein: CSVRDGTYGYTF

J gene: TRBJ2-5
V gene: TRBV11-3
clone size: NA
D gene: NA
CDR3 DNA: TGTGCCAGCAGCGTCGGGGGTGGGACCCAGTACTTC
CDR3 protein: CASSVGGGTQYF

J gene: TRBJ2-1
V gene: TRBV7-2
clone size: NA
D gene: TRBD2
CDR3 DNA: TGTGCCAGCAGCTCTCGACTAGCGGGAGGGCGGTACAATGAGCAGTTCTTC
CDR3 protein: CASSSRLAGGRYNEQFF

J gene: TRBJ1-5
V gene: TRBV5-5
clone size: NA
D gene: TRBD1
CDR3 DNA: TGTGCCAGCAACCCCCGGGACAGGGGTGCAACGGCCAATCAGCCCCAGCATTTT
CDR3 protein: CASNPRDRGATANQPQHF

J gene: TRBJ2-7
V gene: TRBV29-1
clone size: NA
D gene: NA
CDR3 DNA: TGCAGCGTCGGGGGGCTCGGGAGTACCTACGAGCAGTACTTC
CDR3 protein: CSVGGLGSTYEQYF

J gene: TRBJ2-1
V gene: TRBV18
clone size: once
D gene: TRBD1
CDR3 DNA: TGTGCCAGCTCACCATTAGGGACAGGGGGCTCGAATGAGCAGTTCTTC
CDR3 protein: CASSPLGTGGSNEQFF

J gene: TRBJ2-5
V gene: TRBV5-4
clone size: NA
D gene: NA
CDR3 DNA: TGTGCCAGCAGCCGATGGATCGAAGGCCAAGAGACCCAGTACTTC
CDR3 protein: CASSRWIEGQETQYF

J gene: TRBJ1-5
V gene: TRBV6-1
clone size: NA
D gene: NA
CDR3 DNA: TGTGCCAGCAGTGGAAAGATGTCCCGGAGGCACAATCAGCCCCAGCATTTT
CDR3 protein: CASSGKMSRRHNQPQHF

J gene: TRBJ2-7
V gene: TRBV18
clone size: NA
D gene: NA
CDR3 DNA: TGTGCCAGCTCACCAGCCAAGGGATTCTCCTACGAGCAGTACTTC
CDR3 protein: CASSPAKGFSYEQYF

J gene: TRBJ2-6
V gene: TRBV9
clone size: NA
D gene: NA
CDR3 DNA: TGTGCCAGCAGCGTAGGTGGATCGGGGGCCAACGTCCTGACTTTC
CDR3 protein: CASSVGGSGANVLTF

J gene: TRBJ2-7
V gene: TRBV5-8
clone size: NA
D gene: NA
CDR3 DNA: TGTGCCAGCAGCTCCGTAGGGACGGCCTACGAGCAGTACTTC
CDR3 protein: CASSSVGTAYEQYF

J gene: TRBJ2-6
V gene: TRBV19
clone size: once
D gene: NA
CDR3 DNA: TGTGCCAGTAGTGCCCCCGGGACATTAAATTCTGGGGCCAACGTCCTGACTTTC
CDR3 protein: CASSAPGTLNSGANVLTF

J gene: TRBJ1-3
V gene: TRBV10-3
clone size: once
D gene: NA
CDR3 DNA: TGTGCCCTCACGGTGGTGCACTCTGGAAACACCATATATTTT
CDR3 protein: CALTVVHSGNTIYF

J gene: TRBJ2-7
V gene: TRBV2
clone size: NA
D gene: TRBD1
CDR3 DNA: TGTGCCAGCAGTGACAGGGGGTTCCCTTACGAGCAGTACTTC
CDR3 protein: CASSDRGFPYEQYF

J gene: TRBJ1-2
V gene: TRBV5-1
clone size: NA
D gene: TRBD1
CDR3 DNA: TGCGCCAGTGGGAAGGGACAGGACAACTATGGCTACACCTTC
CDR3 protein: CASGKGQDNYGYTF

J gene: TRBJ2-7
V gene: TRBV2
clone size: NA
D gene: NA
CDR3 DNA: TGTGCCAGTAGTGATCCTTTTCGGGGTTACGAGCAGTACTTC
CDR3 protein: CASSDPFRGYEQYF

J gene: TRBJ2-1
V gene: TRBV28
clone size: NA
D gene: TRBD1
CDR3 DNA: TGTGCCAGCAGACAGGGGGATCGGGTGCAGTTCTTC
CDR3 protein: CASRQGDRVQFF

J gene: TRBJ2-2
V gene: TRBV9
clone size: NA
D gene: TRBD2
CDR3 DNA: TGTGCCAGCAGCCCCCGGGGGGATCCGAACACCGGGGAGCTGTTTTTT
CDR3 protein: CASSPRGDPNTGELFF

J gene: TRBJ1-1
V gene: TRBV25-1
clone size: NA
D gene: NA
CDR3 DNA: TGTGCCAGCAGCGACGGAGGGCTCGGGGACACTGAAGCTTTCTTT
CDR3 protein: CASSDGGLGDTEAFF

J gene: TRBJ2-4
V gene: TRBV7-6
clone size: NA
D gene: NA
CDR3 DNA: TGTGCCAGCAGCTTGATAGCGGCGGGATATGGTGCCAAAAACATTCAGTACTTC
CDR3 protein: CASSLIAAGYGAKNIQYF

J gene: TRBJ2-2
V gene: TRBV7-8
clone size: NA
D gene: NA
CDR3 DNA: TGTGCCAGCAGCTGGGGACCGAACACCGGGGAGCTGTTTTTT
CDR3 protein: CASSWGPNTGELFF

J gene: TRBJ2-7
V gene: TRBV27
clone size: once
D gene: NA
CDR3 DNA: TGTGCCAGTCAGTTCCACGAGCAGTACTTC
CDR3 protein: CASQFHEQYF

J gene: TRBJ1-4
V gene: TRBV7-2
clone size: NA
D gene: NA
CDR3 DNA: TGTGCCAGCAGCTTAGCCACAGTCCGGAATGAAAAACTGTTTTTT
CDR3 protein: CASSLATVRNEKLFF

J gene: TRBJ1-1
V gene: TRBV10-1
clone size: NA
D gene: NA
CDR3 DNA: TGCGCCAGCAGTGACCCCGACACTGAAGCTTTCTTT
CDR3 protein: CASSDPDTEAFF

J gene: TRBJ1-1
V gene: TRBV5-4
clone size: NA
D gene: TRBD1
CDR3 DNA: TGTGCCAGCAGCTATGTGACAGGGGACACTGAAGCTTTCTTT
CDR3 protein: CASSYVTGDTEAFF

J gene: TRBJ1-5
V gene: TRBV5-4
clone size: NA
D gene: NA
CDR3 DNA: TGTGCCAGCAGCTTGGGGGGGAATGACAATCAGCCCCAGCATTTT
CDR3 protein: CASSLGGNDNQPQHF